These 31 T cell receptor beta chains share one sample of origin, sequenced in a study of long-term antiretroviral therapy in people with HIV. Assay version v3.0 of immunoSEQ was used, and it was run at survey level. The repertoire was sequenced with immunoSEQ multiplex PCR; TCRdb's copy has only in-frame clones and lacks some. The table lists tens of thousands of clones, 75% to 85% of them singletons. Material: unsorted PBMCs, obtained 0.3 years after starting antiretroviral therapy. Receptors were obtained from a man in his forties or fifties with HIV.

This clone was seen only a few times. The chain combines TRBV7-9 with TRBJ2-7; a possible D gene is TRBD2 (6 bases). The CDR3 runs 12 residues. V lost 6 bases to trimming and J lost 3 bases, with 9 bases between them. CDR1 and CDR2 from the germline V gene are SEHNR and FQNEAQ (reference sequence). The CDR3 nucleotides are TGTGCCAGCAGGCGGGACGACTACGAGCAGTACTTC. Protein sequence: CASRRDDYEQYF.

This chain joins TRBV7-6 and TRBJ2-7; TRBD1 aligns across 8 bases. The germline gives CDR1 SGHVS, CDR2 FNYEAQ. There are 14 residues in the CDR3. V was clipped by 5 bases and J by 6 bases; unmatched bases: 9. DNA for the CDR3: TGTGCCAGCAGCGTCCCCGGGACAGGAAGCGAGCAGTACTTC. Translation gives CASSVPGTGSEQYF.

This clone was counted between two and nine times. The V and J genes are TRBV6-5 and TRBJ1-1; TRBD1 might be the D (6 bases). This CDR3 is built from 15 residues. Germline CDR1 MNHEY, CDR2 SVGAGI. V dropped 2 bases and J dropped 4 bases, with 14 bases sitting between them. The CDR3 coding sequence is TGTGCCAGCAGTTACAACAGGGTCGCGGGCACTGAAGCTTTCTTT. It is translated as CASSYNRVAGTEAFF.

About this clone: The junction differs from germline at one of its ends, possibly a read error. The chain carries TRBV5-4 and TRBJ1-2; D not resolved. The CDR3 is 15 amino acids. The germline V gene has CDR1 SGHNT and CDR2 YYREEE (reference sequence). Here the CDR3 DNA reads TGCGCCAGCAGCCAAGATGGAGGGCCCGGGAATGGCTACACCTTC. Its protein is CASSQDGGPGNGYTF.

The V gene is TRBV12-2, the J gene TRBJ2-3; TRBD2, the table's D call, lacks a check against the DNA. TRBV12-2 counts as a pseudogene. The CDR3 runs to 16 residues. This chain's CDR3 is CASRCKREEGTDTQYF. Written as DNA, the CDR3 is TGTGCAAGTCGCTGTAAGCGGGAGGAGGGCACAGATACGCAGTATTTT.

This chain uses TRBV9 with TRBJ2-2; possibly TRBD2 for D (6 bases). The CDR3 spans 15 residues. With 4 bases removed from V and 0 bases from J, the gap between germline ends came to 10 bases. In germline, CDR1 is SGDLS, CDR2 YYNGEE. CDR3 in amino acids: CASSPRLANTGELFF. CDR3 bases: TGTGCCAGCAGCCCAAGACTAGCGAACACCGGGGAGCTGTTTTTT.

The gene calls are TRBV19 and TRBJ2-5; 7 bases line up with TRBD1. CDR3 size: 13 residues. V trimming: 4 bases; J trimming: 3 bases; junction bases outside the gene matches: 2. Germline lookup yields CDR1 LNHDA and CDR2 SQIVND (reference sequence). The CDR3 sequence is CASSRDREETQYF. CDR3 bases: TGTGCCAGTAGTAGGGACAGAGAAGAGACCCAGTACTTC.

V is TRBV30 and J is TRBJ1-5, with D unclear. Trimming stripped 2 bases from V and 6 bases from J, with 11 bases between. The CDR3 spans 13 residues. CDR1 and CDR2 from the germline V gene are GTSNPN and SVGIG (reference sequence). The CDR3 coding sequence is TGTGCCTGGAGTTTGGGAAATGGTCAGCCCCAGCATTTT. This sequence encodes CAWSLGNGQPQHF.

The chain recombines TRBV7-8 with TRBJ2-5, with 8 bases that match TRBD1. The length of the CDR3 is 12 residues. Germline-derived CDR1 and CDR2 are SGHVS and FQNEAQ. The trim removed 5 bases at V and 6 bases at J, leaving 2 bases unmatched. CDR3 sequence reads: CASSLRGQTQYF. CDR3 sequence (DNA): TGTGCCAGCAGCCTCAGGGGGCAGACCCAGTACTTC.

The V and J genes are TRBV28 and TRBJ1-6, with TRBD1 as a possible D gene (5 bases). V shed 0 bases and J shed 6 bases, with 6 bases lying between them. CDR3 length: 14 residues. The germline V gene has CDR1 MDHEN and CDR2 SYDVKM. CDR3 sequence: CASSLWTVNSPLHF. The CDR3 coding sequence is TGTGCCAGCAGTTTATGGACAGTTAATTCACCCCTCCACTTT.

The chain combines TRBV5-4 with TRBJ2-7; 8 nucleotides agree with TRBD1. Germline values: CDR1 SGHNT, CDR2 YYREEE (reference sequence). V lost 2 bases to trimming and J lost 8 bases; unmatched junction nucleotides: 9. CDR3 length equals 14 residues. CDR3 sequence: CASSFQDREDKQYF. CDR3 in DNA: TGTGCCAGCAGCTTTCAGGACAGGGAGGACAAGCAGTACTTC.

A single count supports this clone. The chain joins TRBV2 to TRBJ2-1; TRBD2 is a possible D gene (5 bases). The CDR3 is 11 amino acids. The germline gives CDR1 SNHLY, CDR2 FYNNEI. Trimming removed 8 bases from V and 5 bases from J, with 7 bases in between. The DNA of the CDR3 is TGTGCCAGCCCCGGGAACAATGAGCAGTTCTTC. This translates into CASPGNNEQFF.

V and J are TRBV7-8 and TRBJ2-5, with a tentative D call TRBD1 (6 bases). Deletions cut 1 base from V and 1 base from J, with 10 bases between. This CDR3 has 15 residues. Per the germline V gene, CDR1 is SGHVS and CDR2 is FQNEAQ. The CDR3 region has the DNA TGTGCCAGCAGCTTAGGTGAAGGGGGCCAAGAGACCCAGTACTTC. Translated: CASSLGEGGQETQYF. The full variable domain, its missing parts supplied by reference TRBV7-8 and TRBJ2-5, is GAGVSQSPRYKVAKRGQDVALRCDPISGHVSLFWYQQALGQGPEFLTYFQNEAQLDKSGLPSDRFFAERPEGSVSTLKIQRTQQEDSAVYLCASSLGEGGQETQYFGPGTRLLVL.

V and J are TRBV7-2 and TRBJ2-7; no clear D. Germline loops: CDR1 SGHTA, CDR2 FQGNSA. CDR3 length: 12 residues. The V gene lost 5 bases and the J gene lost 5 bases, with 10 bases spanning the gap. CDR3 amino acids: CASSQPRHEQYF. In nucleotides, the CDR3 is TGTGCCAGCAGCCAACCCAGACACGAGCAGTACTTC.

This chain connects TRBV9 to TRBJ2-7; D gene uncertain. The CDR3 loop spans 15 amino acids. CDR1 and CDR2 from the germline V gene are SGDLS and YYNGEE. V was shortened by 0 bases and J by 0 bases, with 10 bases between the two germline ends. The CDR3 sequence is CASSVESSTSYEQYF. CDR3 coding DNA: TGTGCCAGCAGCGTAGAGTCTTCTACCTCCTACGAGCAGTACTTC.

This clone was observed a handful of times. This chain links TRBV27 with TRBJ1-5; perhaps TRBD1 as D (5 bases). The V end was cut by 4 bases, the J end by 3 bases, with 10 bases between. CDR3 length: 14 residues. Germline V gene data show CDR1 as MNHEY and CDR2 as SMNVEV (reference sequence). CDR3 in DNA: TGTGCCAGCAGTTCCGGCAGGGTCAATCAGCCCCAGCATTTT. Translating it yields CASSSGRVNQPQHF.

This clone came up a few times. The rearrangement links TRBV14 to TRBJ2-7; TRBD1 is a possible D gene (6 bases). Per germline, CDR1 SGHDN and CDR2 FVKESK. Trimming stripped 0 bases from V and 2 bases from J, with 11 bases between. The CDR3 has 15 amino acids. For the CDR3, the DNA is TGTGCCAGCAGCCAAGATCTAGACAGGACCTACGAGCAGTACTTC. The encoded protein is CASSQDLDRTYEQYF. The full variable domain, completed using reference TRBV14 and TRBJ2-7, is EAGVTQFPSHSVIEKGQTVTLRCDPISGHDNLYWYRRVMGKEIKFLLHFVKESKQDESGMPNNRFLAERTGGTYSTLKVQPAELEDSGVYFCASSQDLDRTYEQYFGPGTRLTVT.

In DNA, the CDR3 is TGCGCCAGCAGCCCGGGACAGTACGAGCAGTACTTC. Its translation is CASSPGQYEQYF. The chain uses TRBV5-1 and TRBJ2-7, with 7 bases that match TRBD1. This CDR3 is 12 amino acids long. After removal of 4 bases from V and 4 bases from J, the junction contained 2 bases not matched to a gene. Germline V gene lookup returns CDR1 SGHRS and CDR2 YFSETQ.

With respect to this clone: One end of the junction does not line up with germline, which may come from a read error. Other nucleotide sequences from this sample produce the same CDR3. The V gene is TRBV7-9, the J gene TRBJ2-1, with D perhaps TRBD1 (5 bases). The germline V gene has CDR1 SEHNR and CDR2 FQNEAQ (reference sequence). The CDR3 has 14 amino acids. CDR3 sequence: CASSQGLLYNEQFF. In DNA form, the CDR3 reads TGTGCCAGCAGCCAGGGCCTCCTTTACAATGAACAGTTCTTC.

The rearrangement links TRBV7-9 to TRBJ1-6, with TRBD1 matching over 11 bases. The CDR3 contains 14 residues. Germline V gene lookup returns CDR1 SEHNR and CDR2 FQNEAQ (reference sequence). The V gene end was trimmed by 8 bases and the J gene end by 6 bases; junction bases not matched to a gene: 3. The CDR3: CASPGQGGNSPLHF. The CDR3 nucleotides read TGTGCCAGCCCGGGACAGGGGGGTAATTCACCCCTCCACTTT.

The count of this clone is one. The chain couples TRBV6-5 to TRBJ1-2, with D uncertain. The length of the CDR3 is 13 residues. V dropped 2 bases and J dropped 4 bases, with 8 bases sitting between them. The germline CDR1 and CDR2 sequences are MNHEY and SVGAGI. The CDR3 DNA reads TGTGCCAGCAGTTACCGGCAGCGCTATGGCTACACCTTC. Translating gives CASSYRQRYGYTF.

The count of this clone is one. This chain uses TRBV5-5 with TRBJ2-7; a possible D gene is TRBD1 (6 bases). Per germline, CDR1 SGHKS and CDR2 YYEKEE (reference sequence). Trimming cost V 1 base and J 4 bases, with 6 bases left between them. The CDR3 consists of 12 residues. CDR3 sequence reads: CASSLTGYEQYF. DNA for the CDR3: TGTGCCAGCAGCTTGACAGGGTACGAGCAGTACTTC.

This clone was seen just once. The CDR3 loop is CASSQGSRGLNTEAFF. The CDR3 DNA reads TGCGCCAGCAGCCAAGGTTCCAGGGGGCTGAACACTGAAGCTTTCTTT. This rearrangement joins TRBV4-3 to TRBJ1-1; 8 positions match TRBD1. The germline gives CDR1 LGHNA, CDR2 YSLEER. Trimming cost V 1 base and J 0 bases; bases outside gene matches: 4. The length of the CDR3 is 16 residues.

V is TRBV27 and J is TRBJ2-3, with TRBD2 matching over 9 bases. The ends lost 0 bases at V and 0 bases at J; junction bases unmatched: 1. Germline CDR1 is MNHEY and CDR2 is SMNVEV (reference sequence). CDR3 length: 16 residues. The CDR3 loop is CASSLSTSGSTDTQYF. Written as DNA, the CDR3 is TGTGCCAGCAGTTTATCGACTAGCGGTAGCACAGATACGCAGTATTTT.

The gene calls are TRBV19 and TRBJ2-3; no clear D gene. V gave up 8 bases and J gave up 2 bases, with 17 bases separating them. Germline lookup yields CDR1 LNHDA and CDR2 SQIVND (reference sequence). This CDR3 region has 15 residues. This chain's CDR3 is CASGYSQDPTDTQYF. DNA of the CDR3: TGTGCCAGTGGGTATTCCCAGGACCCCACAGATACGCAGTATTTT.

The chain links TRBV27 to TRBJ1-1; D is unclear. Trimming shortened V by 5 bases and J by 1 base, and 14 bases separated the two germline ends. This CDR3 is 15 amino acids long. Germline V gene sequence: CDR1 MNHEY, CDR2 SMNVEV (reference sequence). The CDR3, as DNA: TGTGCCAGCAGTCCCTACCTGGGTACGAACACTGAAGCTTTCTTT. Translated: CASSPYLGTNTEAFF.

The sample holds one count of this clone. The genes are TRBV5-1 and TRBJ1-1; TRBD1 might be the D (5 bases). CDR1 SGHRS and CDR2 YFSETQ come from the germline V gene. The V and J ends lost 4 bases and 1 base respectively, with 17 bases between them. The length of the CDR3 is 16 residues. The CDR3 loop reads CASSPWVGDGNTEAFF. The DNA for the CDR3 is TGCGCCAGCAGCCCTTGGGTGGGGGACGGGAACACTGAAGCTTTCTTT. Looking up the rest from reference TRBV5-1 and TRBJ1-1 gives the full variable domain: KAGVTQTPRYLIKTRGQQVTLSCSPISGHRSVSWYQQTPGQGLQFLFEYFSETQRNKGNFPGRFSGRQFSNSRSEMNVSTLELGDSALYLCASSPWVGDGNTEAFFGQGTRLTVV.

The table lists this clone with a count of one. The rearrangement joins TRBV6-5 to TRBJ1-5, with TRBD1 as a possible D gene (5 bases). Per germline, CDR1 MNHEY and CDR2 SVGAGI. The CDR3 is made up of 13 amino acids. V was clipped by 0 bases and J by 6 bases, with 6 bases between them. CDR3 sequence: CASSYSGVQPQHF. CDR3 coding DNA: TGTGCCAGCAGTTACTCGGGGGTTCAGCCCCAGCATTTT.

The chain is built from TRBV7-2 and TRBJ2-5; D is ambiguous. Trimming left V 5 bases short and J 5 bases short, with 9 bases between. CDR1 and CDR2 from the germline V gene are SGHTA and FQGNSA. The length of the CDR3 is 12 residues. In DNA form, the CDR3 reads TGTGCCAGCAGCCCGATTGTGGAGACCCAGTACTTC. Its translation: CASSPIVETQYF.

The chain links TRBV5-1 to TRBJ2-5; TRBD1 might be the D (6 bases). Looked up from germline, CDR1 is SGHRS and CDR2 is YFSETQ. The CDR3 sequence is 14 residues long. Trimming left V 0 bases short and J 1 base short, with 7 bases between. CDR3 sequence: CASSLEGGQETQYF. The CDR3 DNA reads TGCGCCAGCAGCTTGGAAGGGGGCCAAGAGACCCAGTACTTC.

The CDR3 here is CAITQGGGADTQYF. CDR3 nucleotides: TGTGCCATCACCCAGGGAGGGGGCGCAGATACGCAGTATTTT. This chain uses TRBV10-3 with TRBJ2-3, with D perhaps being TRBD1 or TRBD2 (7 bases each). This CDR3 spans 14 amino acids. Trimming left V 7 bases short and J 4 bases short, with 15 bases between. CDR1 and CDR2 from the germline V gene are ENHRY and SYGVKD.